The clone carrying this T cell receptor (beta chain) was counted ten times or more. Its antigen remains unknown. CDR3 size: 15 residues. The V segment lost 4 bases and the J segment 3 bases; nucleotides outside the gene matches: 8. Germline V gene lookup returns CDR1 LGHDT and CDR2 YNNKEL (reference sequence). Pregnant or lactating patients were excluded, as were those with uncontrolled infection or other autoimmune disease. Each diagnosis drew on symptoms, thyroxine, TRAb, thyroid ultrasound and orbital computed tomography findings. Amplified TCR beta CDR3 regions derived from RNA transcripts. In the first-round RT-PCR of the TCR CDR3, the HTBI primer set was used. TCRdb ran MiXCR on the multiplex PCR reads and lists one entry per CDR3 protein. The sample includes a few hundred thousand distinct CDR3 sequences, roughly 20% of them seen just once. This sample was included in a study of T cells in Graves' hyperthyroidism and ophthalmopathy. Study-level results: Peripheral blood also featured most of the thyroid clonotypes expanded above 0.001.

The chain links TRBV3-1 to TRBJ1-1, with TRBD1 matching over 7 bases. Sequenced material: blood. The sequence derives from a man younger than 30 with Graves' ophthalmopathy. CDR3 protein: CASSPRDRKYTEAFF. The CDR3, as DNA: TGTGCCAGCAGCCCGCGGGACAGAAAATACACTGAAGCTTTCTTT.